A single sample gave rise to the 5 T cell receptor beta chains below, sequenced in a study of blood T cell repertoires in COVID-19. Repertoires were generated with immunoSEQ multiplex PCR, while TCRdb's copy carries only in-frame clones and drops some. Among approximately 170,000 clones, around four fifths were seen once, and the ten largest hold roughly 8%. Sequenced sample: PBMCs or T cells enriched from blood (not recorded which). The receptors stem from a woman aged 50 to 60 who had recovered from COVID-19.

This chain connects TRBV7-2 to TRBJ2-3; the match to TRBD2 covers 11 bases. The CDR3 extends over 15 amino acids. With V trimmed by 3 bases and J by 2 bases, 1 base remained unmatched. Looked up from germline, CDR1 is SGHTA and CDR2 is FQGNSA. CDR3: CASSLTSGATDTQYF. The CDR3 DNA reads as TGTGCCAGCAGCTTGACTAGCGGGGCCACAGATACGCAGTATTTT.

V gene TRBV2 combines with J gene TRBJ2-2, with D tentatively TRBD1 (5 bases). V gave up 8 bases and J gave up 4 bases, with 11 bases separating them. Looked up from germline, CDR1 is SNHLY and CDR2 is FYNNEI. CDR3 length: 13 amino acids. CDR3 residues: CASGQGGTGELFF. CDR3 DNA: TGTGCCAGCGGCCAGGGTGGCACCGGGGAGCTGTTTTTT. Looking up the rest from reference TRBV2 and TRBJ2-2 gives the full variable domain: EPEVTQTPSHQVTQMGQEVILRCVPISNHLYFYWYRQILGQKVEFLVSFYNNEISEKSEIFDDQFSVERPDGSNFTLKIRSTKLEDSAMYFCASGQGGTGELFFGEGSRLTVL.

This clone came up a few times. This chain links TRBV13 with TRBJ1-2; D is unresolved. Trimming removed 2 bases from V and 2 bases from J, with 3 bases in between. Germline assignment: CDR1 PRHDT and CDR2 FYEKMQ (reference sequence). CDR3 length: 12 amino acids. The CDR3: CASSLLNYGYTF. The CDR3 DNA sequence: TGTGCCAGCAGCTTATTAAACTATGGCTACACCTTC.

V gene TRBV7-3 combines with J gene TRBJ2-1; 8 nucleotides agree with TRBD1. This CDR3 has 13 residues. Germline CDR1 SGHTA, CDR2 FQGTGA. Losses at the gene ends were 4 bases for V and 6 bases for J; bases not matched to a gene: 2. Here the CDR3 reads CASSWGQVNEQFF. CDR3 nucleotides: TGTGCCAGCAGCTGGGGACAGGTCAATGAGCAGTTCTTC.

V and J are TRBV2 and TRBJ1-5, with 8 positions matching TRBD1. The V gene end was trimmed by 5 bases and the J gene end by 4 bases; junction bases not matched to a gene: 16. This CDR3 region has 18 residues. Germline CDR1 and CDR2: SNHLY and FYNNEI. CDR3 loop: CASSQYRTGRDRNQPQHF. The DNA of the CDR3 is TGTGCCAGCAGTCAATACCGGACAGGGCGCGATCGAAATCAGCCCCAGCATTTT.